The rows below give T cell receptor beta chains drawn from one sample of a study of T cell responses to AZD1222 COVID-19 vaccine. Profiling relied on immunoSEQ multiplex PCR, and the TCRdb table lists in-frame clones only, not all of them. The repertoire holds 15,000 to 20,000 clones, with 80% to 85% as singletons. Sequences were derived from peripheral blood, sampled 28 days after the second AZD1222 dose. The receptors come from an adult who received the AZD1222 COVID-19 vaccine. The CDR3 runs from the conserved cysteine through the conserved F or W. The order of the fields is V gene, CDR3 length, D gene, J gene, CDR3 protein. D genes are given only for firm matches.

>TRBV4-1|16|TRBD1|TRBJ1-1
CASSQPTGGEGTEAFF
>TRBV19|15|-|TRBJ2-2
CASSGARVVTGELFF
>TRBV19|14|-|TRBJ2-7
CASTGRDSSYEQYF
>TRBV5-8|13|-|TRBJ1-1
CASSLVLSAEAFF
>TRBV6-5|13|-|TRBJ2-5
CASNRARGETQYF
>TRBV12-3/TRBV12-4|13|TRBD2|TRBJ2-1
CASSFGGGNEQFF
>TRBV5-1|16|TRBD2|TRBJ2-2
CASSLSPGGNTGELFF
>TRBV2|14|TRBD1|TRBJ1-4
CASSRDRAQEKLFF
>TRBV11-3|18|TRBD2|TRBJ2-2
CASTYSASGRTNTGELFF
>TRBV28|16|-|TRBJ2-7
CASSTTGGLLYYEQYF
>TRBV20-1|10|-|TRBJ1-2
CRVSGSPPTF
>TRBV14|14|-|TRBJ2-2
CASSQGRYTGELFF
>TRBV7-9|16|-|TRBJ1-3
CASSPPGRRSGNTIYF
>TRBV7-2|13|TRBD1|TRBJ2-7
CASSRAGGYEQYF
>TRBV11-3|16|-|TRBJ1-2
CASSLGPGISNYGYTF
>TRBV6-5|14|-|TRBJ1-5
CASSLTAGLQPQHF
>TRBV9|14|-|TRBJ1-1
CASSPRGQNTEAFF
>TRBV6-6|14|-|TRBJ1-4
CASIADRNNEKLFF
>TRBV9|17|-|TRBJ1-1
CASSVGVGGARSPEAFF
>TRBV30|11|-|TRBJ2-1
CAWSNGDEQFF
>TRBV5-5|15|-|TRBJ1-5
CASSFWDTGNQPQHF